The rows below give T cell receptor beta chains drawn from one sample of a study of blood T cell repertoires in COVID-19. The table came from immunoSEQ multiplex PCR; TCRdb's copy has only in-frame clones and leaves some out. The sample includes about 240,000 clones, roughly 90% of them seen just once. Material for sequencing was PBMCs or T cells enriched from blood (not recorded which). Receptor source: a woman in her thirties who had recovered from COVID-19. The CDR3 runs from the conserved cysteine through the conserved F or W. The D gene is left open where the match is weak. Where a row states a size, it is once, few, many or the class of an expanded clone; other rows omit it.

d_call	clone_size	v_call	j_call	cdr3_nt	cdr3_aa
-	-	TRBV7-8	TRBJ1-2	TGTGCCAGCAGCTTATTTCTCTTAGTGGACTATGGCTACACCTTC	CASSLFLLVDYGYTF
-	-	TRBV27	TRBJ1-1	TGTGCCAGCAGTTTGTTGAGGGAAAGCACCGAAGCTTTCTTT	CASSLLRESTEAFF
-	-	TRBV6-5	TRBJ1-1	TGTGCCAGCAGTTCCTCAACACAGCTCCTCCCTGAAGCTTTCTTT	CASSSSTQLLPEAFF
-	-	TRBV28	TRBJ2-7	TGTGCCAGCAGTTCCAGCTTAGGAGGGGCAGAGGGGCAGTACTTC	CASSSSLGGAEGQYF
TRBD2	-	TRBV7-8	TRBJ2-1	TGTGCCAGCAGCTTAATTGCTAGCGGGAGGGTGCTGAACAATGAGCAGTTCTTC	CASSLIASGRVLNNEQFF
TRBD2	-	TRBV11-2	TRBJ2-5	TGTGCCAGCAGCTTAGTTACGACTAGCGGAGAGACCCAGTACTTC	CASSLVTTSGETQYF
-	-	TRBV28	TRBJ1-1	TGTGCCAGCACTACGAACACTGAAGCTTTCTTT	CASTTNTEAFF
-	-	TRBV7-2	TRBJ1-1	TGTGCCAGCAGCTTTACGAGGGAGTCAGCTTTCTTT	CASSFTRESAFF
-	-	TRBV5-6	TRBJ2-7	TGTGCCAGCAGCTTCGTCCAGGTCCACTACGAGCAGTACTTC	CASSFVQVHYEQYF
TRBD2	-	TRBV18	TRBJ2-5	TGTGCCAGCTCACCCATAGCGGGAGGGCCGGTCCAAGAGACCCAGTACTTC	CASSPIAGGPVQETQYF
-	-	TRBV4-2	TRBJ1-1	TGTGCCAGCAGAACTTTGGGGGGAACTGAAGCTTTCTTT	CASRTLGGTEAFF
TRBD2	once	TRBV11-2	TRBJ2-1	TGTGCCAGCAGCCGTAGCGGGAGGTGGGACAATGAGCAGTTCTTC	CASSRSGRWDNEQFF
-	-	TRBV28	TRBJ1-2	TGTGCCAGCAGTGGCCACAGGGTAACTAACTATGGCTACACCTTC	CASSGHRVTNYGYTF
-	-	TRBV29-1	TRBJ1-2	TGCAGCGTTGCCTATGGGCCTGTCTACCACTATGGCTACACCTTC	CSVAYGPVYHYGYTF
-	-	TRBV7-8	TRBJ1-4	TGTGCCAGCAGCTCAATTAGACCCGGACAGCTTAATGAAAAACTGTTTTTT	CASSSIRPGQLNEKLFF
-	once	TRBV29-1	TRBJ1-1	TGCAGCGTTGTAGGGGGAGCGAACACTGAAGCTTTCTTT	CSVVGGANTEAFF
TRBD2	-	TRBV4-3	TRBJ2-1	TGCGCCAGCAGCCGGGGCGGGAGAGAGTATGAGCAGTTCTTC	CASSRGGREYEQFF
-	once	TRBV4-3	TRBJ1-2	TGCGCCAGCAGCCAAGATGTAGCAGGGAGGCGATCTGGCTACACCTTC	CASSQDVAGRRSGYTF
-	-	TRBV6-2/TRBV6-3	TRBJ2-7	TGTGCCAGCAGCGGGAGTGGCTACGAGCAGTACTTC	CASSGSGYEQYF
-	-	TRBV6-5	TRBJ1-2	TGTGCCAGCATCACGGGGTCGGGCGGCTACACCTTC	CASITGSGGYTF
TRBD1	-	TRBV28	TRBJ1-5	TGTGCCAGCAAATCGATAGAGGACAGGGGCCCCCGTTACAATCAGCCCCAGCATTTT	CASKSIEDRGPRYNQPQHF
TRBD1	-	TRBV19	TRBJ2-2	TGTGCCAGTAGCACCGGGACAGGGGGACCCGGGGAGCTGTTTTTT	CASSTGTGGPGELFF